This T cell receptor beta chain was documented in a study of graft-versus-host responses after intestinal transplantation. Study context: Anti-thymocyte globulin induction, then tacrolimus and steroids for around three years, went to all recipients. Overall study results and limits: GvH clones surfaced in recipient marrow, some emerging earlier in ileum or blood.

The germline CDR1 and CDR2 sequences are SNHLY and FYNNEI. Trimming at V came to 4 bases and at J to 2 bases, leaving 4 bases not matched to a gene. CDR3 length equals 16 residues. Clones were read by immunoSEQ multiplex PCR, and TCRdb kept only the in-frame ones, dropping some. Counted here are about 3,000 clones, approximately 34% occurring once; the ten biggest clones make up more than 5%. The responders that had proliferated, CFSE-low CD3+CD4+ and CD3+CD8+ cells, were sorted after the reaction. This receptor was obtained from a human patient who was an organ donor for intestinal transplantation. This chain connects TRBV2 to TRBJ2-6, with TRBD1 matching over 8 bases. Sequencing was performed on alloreactive CD4+ T cells from a mixed lymphocyte reaction culture, taken before transplantation. Noted subset: CFSE-low proliferating T cells sorted from roughly 6-day pre-transplant mixed lymphocyte reaction (GvH or HvG direction). DNA of the CDR3: TGTGCCAGCAGTGGTCAGGGGGCGACTGGGGCCAACGTCCTGACTTTC. This translates into CASSGQGATGANVLTF.